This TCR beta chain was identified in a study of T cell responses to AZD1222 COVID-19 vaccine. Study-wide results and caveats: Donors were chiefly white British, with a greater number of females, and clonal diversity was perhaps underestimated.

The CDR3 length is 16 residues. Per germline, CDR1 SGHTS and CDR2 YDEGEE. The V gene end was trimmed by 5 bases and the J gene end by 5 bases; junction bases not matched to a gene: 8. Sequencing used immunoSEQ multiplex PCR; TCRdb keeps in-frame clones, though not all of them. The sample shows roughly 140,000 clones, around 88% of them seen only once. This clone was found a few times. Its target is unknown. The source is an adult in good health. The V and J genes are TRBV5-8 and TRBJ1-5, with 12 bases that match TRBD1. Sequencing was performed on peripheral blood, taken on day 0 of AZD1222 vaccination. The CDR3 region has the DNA TGTGCCAGCAGAGAAATGGGACAGGGGGCCCATCAGCCCCAGCATTTT. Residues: CASREMGQGAHQPQHF.